This TCR beta chain was retrieved from a study of STAT5B mutations in CD4+ large granular lymphocyte leukemia. The protocol was immunoSEQ multiplex PCR, while the TCRdb copy is restricted to in-frame clones and leaves out a portion. The sample has 30,000 to 35,000 clones, over 65% seen once; the top ten hold less than 3%. Germline CDR1 and CDR2: SGHRS and YFSETQ. The CDR3 contains 15 residues. The V and J ends lost 4 bases and 3 bases respectively, with 16 bases between them. The TCR was taken from a human donor in good health. Sequencing was done on a sample of CD4+ T cells from blood buffy coats. The chain links TRBV5-1 to TRBJ1-1; possibly TRBD1 for D (5 bases). For the CDR3, the DNA is TGCGCCAGCAGCGTATTAGGTTTGGGGGACACTGAAGCTTTCTTT. Protein product: CASSVLGLGDTEAFF.